What follows are 22 T cell receptor beta chains derived from one specimen sequenced in a study of molecular identifiers for immune sequencing clone quantification. TCRdb reanalysed the PCR reads using MiXCR and keeps one entry per CDR3 protein. This sample carries about 320,000 distinct CDR3 sequences, around 21% of them seen once, and the ten largest clones take more than 0.8%. The sample comprised naive CD8+ T cells from blood, with Jurkat cell RNA spiked in. This sample's subset: FACS-sorted CD8+CD4-CCR7+CD45RA+ naive T cells. The receptors originated from a human donor in good health. Some libraries in this study had Jurkat cell RNA spiked in.

This clonotype has a count of ten or more. The chain has TRBV7-9 and TRBJ2-7, with 9 nucleotides matching TRBD2. The CDR3 is 15 amino acids. Per the germline V gene, CDR1 is SEHNR and CDR2 is FQNEAQ (reference sequence). V lost 5 bases, J lost 5 bases, and 10 bases stayed unmatched. Here the CDR3 reads CASSQPGLAENEQYF. The CDR3 nucleotides read TGTGCCAGCAGCCAACCGGGACTAGCAGAAAACGAGCAGTACTTC.

This clonotype was detected once. Because it lacks the conserved phenylalanine or tryptophan at the end, this CDR3 is likely a read error. The chain uses TRBV6-5 and TRBJ1-1, with D unresolved. This CDR3 is built from 17 residues. V was shortened by 0 bases and J by 8 bases, with 22 bases between the two germline ends. CDR1 is MNHEY and CDR2 is SVGAGI in the germline V gene. The CDR3 DNA follows: TGTGCCAGCAGTTACTCGAGTTTGTTGGAGCCCGAATCGGAAGCTTTCCTT. This encodes CASSYSSLLEPESEAFL.

This chain connects TRBV20-1 to TRBJ2-7, with D possibly matching TRBD1 (5 bases). The CDR3 totals 13 residues. Germline lookup yields CDR1 DFQATT and CDR2 SNEGSKA (reference sequence). With 3 bases removed from V and 0 bases from J, the gap between germline ends came to 9 bases. The CDR3 is CSASWGNSYEQYF. In nucleotides, the CDR3 is TGCAGTGCTAGTTGGGGCAACTCCTACGAGCAGTACTTC.

This clonotype was picked up many times. The V call is TRBV27, the J call TRBJ1-3; no clear D. Germline V gives CDR1 MNHEY, CDR2 SMNVEV (reference sequence). Deletions cut 0 bases from V and 4 bases from J, with 13 bases between. This CDR3 is 16 amino acids long. CDR3: CASSLSDPADGNTIYF. The CDR3 region has the DNA TGTGCCAGCAGTTTATCCGACCCAGCGGACGGAAACACCATATATTTT.

Comments on this clonotype: Given a much more abundant clone one base away, this may be a read error. The CDR3 ends on some other residue instead of the conserved phenylalanine or tryptophan, so this is likely a read error. This chain connects TRBV5-3 to TRBJ1-1; D unclear. TRBV5-3 is designated an ORF whose function remains uncertain. The CDR3 totals 13 residues. Trimming removed 8 bases at V and 0 bases at J, with 11 bases between. This CDR3 is CASRLGVNTEAFL. DNA for the CDR3: TGTGCCAGCAGACTGGGCGTGAACACTGAAGCTTTCCTT.

This clonotype showed up just a few times. This sequence joins TRBV28 and TRBJ1-6; 7 bases are shared with TRBD1. Germline values: CDR1 MDHEN, CDR2 SYDVKM. This CDR3 has 13 amino acids. V shed 6 bases, J shed 5 bases, and the junction held 1 base outside the gene matches. CDR3 residues: CASRDRNNSPLHF. The DNA of the CDR3 is TGTGCCAGCAGGGACAGGAATAATTCACCCCTCCACTTT.

This clonotype was counted many times. The chain combines TRBV15 with TRBJ2-3, with D unresolved. In germline, CDR1 is LNHNV, CDR2 YYDKDF (reference sequence). This CDR3 contains 12 residues. The V end lost 1 base, the J end lost 6 bases, and 5 bases lay between the germline ends. The CDR3 bases are TGTGCCACCAGCAGAGCGGAGGATACGCAGTATTTT. This codes for CATSRAEDTQYF.

This clonotype was counted ten times or more. For the CDR3, the DNA is TGTGCCAGCAGCCAAGATATGACAGACAATCAGCCCCAGCATTTT. Protein sequence: CASSQDMTDNQPQHF. The chain has TRBV4-2 and TRBJ1-5, with TRBD1 as a possible D gene (5 bases). The V gene lost 0 bases and the J gene lost 3 bases, with 9 bases spanning the gap. The CDR3 runs 15 residues. The germline V gene encodes CDR1 LGHNA and CDR2 YNFKEQ.

This clonotype appeared a few times. The chain combines TRBV11-2 with TRBJ2-3; D is unresolved. CDR1 is SGHAT, CDR2 FQNNGV, per germline. The CDR3 loop spans 17 amino acids. Trimming left V 3 bases short and J 5 bases short, with 21 bases between. The DNA for the CDR3 is TGTGCCAGCAGCTTCACCCCCGGGCCCCAAGGCGGAGATACGCAGTATTTT. Residues: CASSFTPGPQGGDTQYF.

There are many counts of this clonotype. V and J are TRBV3-1 and TRBJ2-3, with 10 bases matching TRBD1. Looked up from germline, CDR1 is LGHDT and CDR2 is YNNKEL (reference sequence). V lost 1 base and J lost 5; bases outside the gene matches: 6. The CDR3 runs to 16 residues. The CDR3 loop is CASSQVWDRGGDTQYF. DNA for the CDR3: TGTGCCAGCAGCCAAGTTTGGGACAGGGGCGGAGATACGCAGTATTTT.

About this clonotype: It may be a read error: a sequence one base away is much more abundant. The V gene is TRBV20-1, the J gene TRBJ2-1; no firm D call. The CDR3 is 11 amino acids. Germline lookup yields CDR1 DFQATT and CDR2 SNEGSKA (reference sequence). The CDR3 reads CSAHLDNERFF. Written as DNA, the CDR3 is TGCAGTGCTCATCTAGACAATGAGCGGTTCTTC.

A note on this clonotype: At one end, the junction sequence differs from germline, possibly due to a read error. The V gene is TRBV6-5, the J gene TRBJ2-7, with D perhaps being TRBD1 or TRBD2 (5 bases each). The CDR3 length is 13 residues. CDR1 and CDR2 from the germline V gene are MNHEY and SVGAGI. CDR3 nucleotides: TGTGCCAGCAGGGATAGGGGAGCCTACGAGCAGTGCTTC. Encoded protein: CASRDRGAYEQCF.

This clonotype was seen ten or more times. The J gene is TRBJ2-4, the V gene TRBV15; a possible D gene is TRBD1 (5 bases). The CDR3 loop spans 16 amino acids. Looked up from germline, CDR1 is LNHNV and CDR2 is YYDKDF (reference sequence). V shed 5 bases and J shed 0 bases, with 14 bases lying between them. CDR3 amino acids: CATSRDRNLAKNIQYF. The CDR3 region has the DNA TGTGCCACCAGCCGCGACAGAAATCTAGCCAAAAACATTCAGTACTTC.

This clonotype has at least ten counts. This sequence joins TRBV15 and TRBJ1-5; TRBD1 might be the D (5 bases). The CDR3 has 13 residues. Germline V lookup: CDR1 LNHNV, CDR2 YYDKDF (reference sequence). Between the trimmed V and J ends, which lost 5 bases and 6 bases, there was a span of 11 bases. Here the CDR3 DNA reads TGTGCCACCAGCGCAGGGTCTACTCAGCCCCAGCATTTT. Its protein is CATSAGSTQPQHF.

There are a few counts of this clonotype. The V gene is TRBV7-9, the J gene TRBJ2-3, with D possibly matching TRBD2 (6 bases). V was trimmed by 5 bases and J by 3 bases, leaving 15 bases between them. The germline V gene has CDR1 SEHNR and CDR2 FQNEAQ (reference sequence). The CDR3 is 15 residues long. This CDR3 is CASSLGGVGTDTQYF. The CDR3 nucleotides are TGTGCCAGCAGCCTTGGAGGGGTTGGGACAGATACGCAGTATTTT.

The J gene is TRBJ1-6, the V gene TRBV28; unclear D gene. The V end lost 6 bases, the J end lost 8 bases, and 20 bases lay between the germline ends. Germline V lookup: CDR1 MDHEN, CDR2 SYDVKM. This CDR3 has 16 amino acids. CDR3 DNA sequence: TGTGCCAGCAGACCGGGTCGCACTCGCCACGATTCACCCCTCCACTTT. It is translated as CASRPGRTRHDSPLHF.

This clonotype was found many times. The chain uses TRBV28 and TRBJ2-7; D is tentatively TRBD1 or TRBD2 (5 bases each). CDR3 length: 11 residues. CDR1 and CDR2 from the germline V gene are MDHEN and SYDVKM. With 5 bases removed from V and 5 bases from J, the gap between germline ends came to 7 bases. CDR3 sequence (DNA): TGTGCCAGCAGTGAGGGGAACGAGCAGTACTTC. This gives the protein CASSEGNEQYF.

There are many counts of this clonotype. The rearrangement links TRBV14 to TRBJ1-4; D gene unclear. V lost 4 bases to trimming and J lost 2 bases, with 14 bases between them. Germline assignment: CDR1 SGHDN and CDR2 FVKESK. CDR3 length equals 16 residues. CDR3 bases: TGTGCCAGCAGCCGGACCCCCTCGGCCACTAATGAAAAACTGTTTTTT. As protein: CASSRTPSATNEKLFF.

The table lists this clonotype with many counts. The rearrangement joins TRBV6-2 or TRBV6-3 to TRBJ2-1; 10 nucleotides line up with TRBD2. The germline V gene has CDR1 MNHEY and CDR2 SVGEGT. The V segment lost 10 bases and the J segment 8 bases; nucleotides outside the gene matches: 8. The CDR3 is 13 residues long. The CDR3 nucleotides read TGTGCCACATCTAGCGGGAGTAATTATGAGCAGTTCTTC. This encodes CATSSGSNYEQFF.

This clonotype appeared a few times. No conserved phenylalanine or tryptophan is present at the end of the CDR3, so a read error is the likely explanation. The chain joins TRBV29-1 to TRBJ2-3, with 8 bases lining up with TRBD1. CDR1 SQVTM and CDR2 ANQGSEA come from the germline V gene. The V segment lost 4 bases and the J segment 6 bases; nucleotides outside the gene matches: 18. The CDR3 contains 17 residues. CDR3 amino acids: CSVVPGQGGIRRDTQYS. The CDR3 DNA is TGCAGCGTTGTCCCCGGACAGGGCGGGATTCGAAGGGATACGCAGTATTCT.

In this sample, this clonotype turned up a few times. The chain employs TRBV19 and TRBJ1-4, with D unclear. The CDR3 contains 14 residues. CDR1 is LNHDA, CDR2 SQIVND, per germline (reference sequence). V gave up 6 bases and J gave up 0 bases, with 8 bases separating them. Here the CDR3 reads CASSYSATNEKLFF. DNA for the CDR3: TGTGCCAGTAGCTATTCTGCAACTAATGAAAAACTGTTTTTT.

This clonotype has ten or more counts. The gene calls are TRBV4-2 and TRBJ2-7, with D perhaps being TRBD1 or TRBD2 (5 bases each). V was clipped by 6 bases and J by 0 bases, with 9 bases between them. The CDR3 loop spans 13 amino acids. Germline V gene data show CDR1 as LGHNA and CDR2 as YNFKEQ. The CDR3 DNA is TGTGCCAGCAGGGGGGTACTCTCCTACGAGCAGTACTTC. Its protein is CASRGVLSYEQYF.